Sequencing of this TCR beta chain was carried out in a study of CD8 T cells in Susac syndrome. Looked up from germline, CDR1 is DFQATT and CDR2 is SNEGSKA (reference sequence). The CDR3 extends over 14 amino acids. V lost 1 base, J lost 1 base, and 10 bases lay in between. Random hexamers were used to reverse transcribe roughly 0.5 to 1 ug of RNA. Amplification of TCR beta CDR3 was carried out by immunoSEQ multiplex PCR, which covered 54 Vbeta and 13 Jbeta segments. TCRdb ran MiXCR on the immunoSEQ multiplex PCR reads and lists one entry per CDR3 protein. The sample has about 200,000 distinct CDR3 sequences, 90% to 95% seen once; the top ten hold around 0.1%.

This receptor was obtained from a human donor in good health. Sequencing was carried out using CD4+ T cells from PBMCs. This chain uses TRBV20-1 with TRBJ1-1, with D perhaps matching TRBD1 (6 bases). For the CDR3, the DNA is TGCAGTGCTAGAGTAACACAGGGGAACACTGAAGCTTTCTTT. Its protein is CSARVTQGNTEAFF.